Listed below are T cell receptor beta chains from one sample, sequenced in a study of blood T cell repertoires in COVID-19. Repertoires were generated with immunoSEQ multiplex PCR, while TCRdb's copy carries only in-frame clones and drops some. The sample includes approximately 260,000 clones, approximately 86% of them seen just once. The sample comprised PBMCs or T cells enriched from blood (not recorded which). Receptors originate from a woman between 35 and 50 years old with acute COVID-19. CDR3s include the opening cysteine and the closing phenylalanine or tryptophan. Each record gives: V gene, D gene, clone size, J gene, CDR3 DNA, CDR3 protein. The D gene is left open where the match is weak. Size tells how often a clone was seen (once, few, many) or the class of an expanded clone, and some rows leave it out.

TRBV7-9	TRBD2	NA	TRBJ2-1	TGTGCCAGCAGCTTAGTTGCGCTAGCGGACTACAATGAGCAGTTCTTC	CASSLVALADYNEQFF
TRBV7-2	TRBD1	NA	TRBJ2-3	TGTGCCAGCAGCTCTACGGGACAGGGTGGGGATACGCAGTATTTT	CASSSTGQGGDTQYF
TRBV7-3	TRBD2	NA	TRBJ2-5	TGTGCCAGCAGTCGGACTAGCGGGAGGGGTTACCAAGAGACCCAGTACTTC	CASSRTSGRGYQETQYF
TRBV15	NA	NA	TRBJ2-1	TGTGCCACCAGCTCCCAGGGGAGGGGTTTCAACAATGAGCAGTTCTTC	CATSSQGRGFNNEQFF
TRBV11-3	NA	few	TRBJ1-2	TGTGCCAGCAGCTTAGATCAGGGCAGTGACTTTGGCTACACCTTC	CASSLDQGSDFGYTF
TRBV19	NA	NA	TRBJ1-2	TGTGCCAGTAGCGAACAGGGCCCTAGGGGCTACACCTTC	CASSEQGPRGYTF
TRBV27	TRBD2	once	TRBJ2-7	TGTGCCAGCAGAGGGGTTACTAGCGGACCCTACGAGCAGTACTTC	CASRGVTSGPYEQYF
TRBV29-1	TRBD1	NA	TRBJ2-1	TGCAGCGTTGTTGATGTGACAGGGGACTTTGAGCAGTTCTTC	CSVVDVTGDFEQFF
TRBV5-4	TRBD2	NA	TRBJ2-2	TGTGCCAGCAGCTTGTTAGCGGGAGTCTCCGGGGAGCTGTTTTTT	CASSLLAGVSGELFF
TRBV29-1	NA	NA	TRBJ2-1	TGCAGCGTTGCCCATGGGCAGGGCTCCTACAATGAGCAGTTCTTC	CSVAHGQGSYNEQFF
TRBV14	NA	NA	TRBJ1-2	TGTGCCAGCAGCCAAGATCGGGGGTGGAGTAGTGGCTACACCTTC	CASSQDRGWSSGYTF
TRBV29-1	NA	NA	TRBJ2-7	TGCAGCGTTGTAGGGGGGGCTGACGAGCAGTACTTC	CSVVGGADEQYF
TRBV6-5	NA	NA	TRBJ2-7	TGTGCCAGCAGAAAACAGGGATCCTACGAGCAGTACTTC	CASRKQGSYEQYF
TRBV29-1	NA	NA	TRBJ1-5	TGCAGCGTTGTGTTAGGGGGCAATCAGCCCCAGCATTTT	CSVVLGGNQPQHF
TRBV5-1	NA	NA	TRBJ1-2	TGCGCCAGCAGCCTCTATCAGGGTGGTGGCTACACCTTC	CASSLYQGGGYTF
TRBV27	TRBD1	NA	TRBJ1-1	TGTGCCAGCAGCCCAGGGGGCACTGAAGCTTTCTTT	CASSPGGTEAFF
TRBV12-5	NA	NA	TRBJ2-1	TGTGCTAGTGGTTTCGAGGAAGGGCAGTTCTTC	CASGFEEGQFF
TRBV6-5	NA	NA	TRBJ2-3	TGTGCCAGCAGGGCGGAGGCCACAGATACGCAGTATTTT	CASRAEATDTQYF
TRBV7-9	NA	NA	TRBJ2-5	TGTGCCAGCGGGCGGGCAGGCCAGCAAGAGACCCAGTACTTC	CASGRAGQQETQYF
TRBV19	TRBD1	once	TRBJ1-6	TGTGCCAGTAGTATTGGTGAGGGGGACAGTAATTCACCCCTCCACTTT	CASSIGEGDSNSPLHF
TRBV13	NA	once	TRBJ2-1	TGTGCCAGCAGCTTAGTAGGGGACTCCGACAATGAGCAGTTCTTC	CASSLVGDSDNEQFF
TRBV9	NA	NA	TRBJ1-6	TGTGCCAGCAGCGTAGCTTCAGGGGATTCACCCCTCCACTTT	CASSVASGDSPLHF
TRBV27	NA	NA	TRBJ2-1	TGTGCCAGCAGTTTTAGCGGCAGTAGCTCCTACAATGAGCAGTTCTTC	CASSFSGSSSYNEQFF
TRBV24-1	TRBD1	NA	TRBJ1-1	TGTGCCACCAGTGATTTGCAGACAGGGGGAGGGACTTTCTTT	CATSDLQTGGGTFF
TRBV11-2	TRBD2	NA	TRBJ2-3	TGTGCCAGCAGCCCTGGAGGGGCGGGAGCCCGGGGAGTTACGCAGTATTTT	CASSPGGAGARGVTQYF
TRBV3-1/TRBV3-2	NA	NA	TRBJ1-6	TGTGCCAGCAGCCAGCAGGCCTCCTATAATTCACCCCTCCACTTT	CASSQQASYNSPLHF
TRBV6-5	TRBD1	few	TRBJ1-2	TGTGCCAGCAGCGCAGGGGGCGCCAACTATGGCTACACCTTC	CASSAGGANYGYTF
TRBV5-6	TRBD1	NA	TRBJ2-5	TGTGCCAGCAGCTTGAACCCGACAGGGTTGGAGACCCAGTACTTC	CASSLNPTGLETQYF
TRBV5-1	NA	NA	TRBJ2-7	TGCGCCAGCAGCTCGGGACAAAGCTCCTACGAGCAGTACTTC	CASSSGQSSYEQYF
TRBV11-3	TRBD1	NA	TRBJ2-3	TGTGCCAGCAGCTCCCCGGACAGGGGGTTCACAGATACGCAGTATTTT	CASSSPDRGFTDTQYF
TRBV12-3/TRBV12-4	NA	NA	TRBJ1-1	TGTGCCAGCAACCTAGTACAGGGTACTGAAGCTTTCTTT	CASNLVQGTEAFF
TRBV4-1	TRBD2	NA	TRBJ2-2	TGCGCCAGCAGCCAGGCTAGCGGCTCCGGGGAGCTGTTTTTT	CASSQASGSGELFF
TRBV7-8	TRBD2	NA	TRBJ2-7	TGTGCCAGCAGCTTACACCTAGCGGACTCCTACGAGCAGTACTTC	CASSLHLADSYEQYF
TRBV9	TRBD1	NA	TRBJ2-5	TGTGCCAGCAGCGTAGAGGGACAGCGACAAGAGACCCAGTACTTC	CASSVEGQRQETQYF
TRBV7-6	TRBD2	NA	TRBJ2-7	TGTGCCAGCAGCACCGGGACTAGCGGGGCCTACGAGCAGTACTTC	CASSTGTSGAYEQYF
TRBV7-9	NA	NA	TRBJ2-5	TGTGCCAGCAGCTCTTATCTGGAGACCCAGTACTTC	CASSSYLETQYF
TRBV6-6	TRBD1	NA	TRBJ2-2	TGTGCCAGCAGACCCCCGGGACAGCAGAACACCGGGGAGCTGTTTTTT	CASRPPGQQNTGELFF
TRBV5-1	NA	few	TRBJ2-2	TGCGCCAGCAGCTTGGAAGCAGGGGGGACCGGGGAGCTGTTTTTT	CASSLEAGGTGELFF
TRBV20-1	NA	once	TRBJ2-1	TGCAGTGCTAGTCCGGGAAACATTAACAATGAGCAGTTCTTC	CSASPGNINNEQFF
TRBV5-1	NA	NA	TRBJ2-1	TGCGCCAGCAGCTTAGGCGGGGAAAATGAGCAGTTCTTC	CASSLGGENEQFF
TRBV9	TRBD2	NA	TRBJ2-7	TGTGCCAGCAGCGTAGAAAAAACTAGCGGGAGTAAGCACTCCTACGAGCAGTACTTC	CASSVEKTSGSKHSYEQYF
TRBV27	TRBD1	NA	TRBJ1-2	TGTGCCAGCAGTTTAATGCCAGGGGGCGCGAAGAACTATGGCTACACCTTC	CASSLMPGGAKNYGYTF
TRBV6-1	NA	NA	TRBJ2-7	TGTGCCAGCAGTGAAACAGGTAGCGAGCAGTACTTC	CASSETGSEQYF
TRBV5-1	TRBD1	NA	TRBJ2-5	TGCGCCAGCAGCTCCGGACAGGGGTGGGAGACCCAGTACTTC	CASSSGQGWETQYF
TRBV5-6	NA	NA	TRBJ2-6	TGTGCCAGCAGCGGCGACAGCTCTGGGGCCAACGTCCTGACTTTC	CASSGDSSGANVLTF
TRBV11-3	TRBD1	NA	TRBJ1-1	TGTGCCAGCAGCCTAGCCAGGACAGGGGTGAGCAAAGCTTTCTTT	CASSLARTGVSKAFF
TRBV21-1	NA	NA	TRBJ2-5	TGTGCCAGCAGCAAAGGACGGCGACAGGGGGTTTTTGAGACCCAGTACTTC	CASSKGRRQGVFETQYF
TRBV28	NA	NA	TRBJ2-3	TGTGCCAGCAGTTTATCTCCAGGGTTGGATACGCAGTATTTT	CASSLSPGLDTQYF
TRBV5-4	TRBD1	NA	TRBJ2-3	TGTGCCAGCAGCTTGGCCCGACAGGGCCCCGATACGCAGTATTTT	CASSLARQGPDTQYF